This T cell receptor beta chain was identified in a study of blood T cell repertoires in COVID-19. The overall study: Collection of acute and convalescent COVID-19 samples took place in the United States, Italy and Spain. The cDNA or gDNA used as material had been derived from T cells, B-cell-depleted T cells, or PBMCs.

CDR3 length: 16 residues. The ends lost 4 bases at V and 4 bases at J; junction bases unmatched: 11. Germline lookup yields CDR1 SGDLS and CDR2 YYNGEE. In the study's own analysis: For nucleated cells, counts were estimated from reference gene primer amplification. Here immunoSEQ multiplex PCR was the method, and the copy in TCRdb shows in-frame clones only, minus some. The DNA gave D and trimming, while V, J and clone size come from that table. The sample includes tens of thousands of clones, 70% to 90% of them seen just once. The source of this sequence is a human donor in a cohort sampled during active COVID-19. This chain links TRBV9 with TRBJ2-7, with 10 positions matching TRBD1. Sequencing was done on a sample of peripheral blood. The CDR3 loop reads CASSLATGGKWYEQYF. CDR3 DNA: TGTGCCAGCAGCTTAGCGACAGGGGGCAAATGGTACGAGCAGTACTTC.